The text below deals with one T cell receptor (beta chain). PCR primers comprised 60 Vbeta and 13 Jbeta primers. Only in-frame clones appear in the TCRdb table, and some are missing; sequencing was by immunoSEQ multiplex PCR. The sample lists 99,000 or so clones; roughly 73% were seen once. This record belongs to a study of cytomegalovirus exposure and HLA in healthy donors. The V segment lost 5 bases and the J segment 7 bases; nucleotides outside the gene matches: 9. CDR1 and CDR2 from the germline V gene are SEHNR and FQNEAQ (reference sequence). CDR3 length: 15 amino acids. The chain couples TRBV7-9 to TRBJ2-1; 9 nucleotides agree with TRBD2. The TCR originated in a woman in her 40s in good health and CMV-seropositive. Sample: PBMCs. The chain's CDR3 is CASSQGLAFLNEQFF. In nucleotides, the CDR3 is TGTGCCAGCAGCCAGGGACTAGCCTTCCTTAATGAGCAGTTCTTC.